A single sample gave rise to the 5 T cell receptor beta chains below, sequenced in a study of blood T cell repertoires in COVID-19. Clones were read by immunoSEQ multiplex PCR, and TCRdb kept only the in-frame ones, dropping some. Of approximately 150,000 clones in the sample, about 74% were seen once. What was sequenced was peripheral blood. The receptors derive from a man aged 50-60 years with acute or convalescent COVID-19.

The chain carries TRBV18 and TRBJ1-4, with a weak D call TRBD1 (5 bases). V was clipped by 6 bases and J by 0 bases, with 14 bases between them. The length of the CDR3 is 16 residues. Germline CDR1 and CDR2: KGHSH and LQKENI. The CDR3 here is CASSLDRVATNEKLFF. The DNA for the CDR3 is TGTGCCAGCTCCCTCGACAGAGTTGCAACTAATGAAAAACTGTTTTTT.

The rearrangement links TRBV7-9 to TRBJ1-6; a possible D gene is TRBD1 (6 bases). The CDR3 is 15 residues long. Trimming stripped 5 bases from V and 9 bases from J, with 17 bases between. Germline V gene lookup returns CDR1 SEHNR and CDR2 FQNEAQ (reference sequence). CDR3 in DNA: TGTGCCAGCAGCACAGGCGGGGGGCTAGGTTCACCCCTCCACTTT. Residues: CASSTGGGLGSPLHF.

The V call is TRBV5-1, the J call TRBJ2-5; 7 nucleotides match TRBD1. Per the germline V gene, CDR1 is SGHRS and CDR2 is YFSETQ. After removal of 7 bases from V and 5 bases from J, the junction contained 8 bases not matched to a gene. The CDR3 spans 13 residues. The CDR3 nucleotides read TGCGCCAGCCGGAGACAGGGATATGAGACCCAGTACTTC. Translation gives CASRRQGYETQYF. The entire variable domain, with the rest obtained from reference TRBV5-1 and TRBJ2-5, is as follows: KAGVTQTPRYLIKTRGQQVTLSCSPISGHRSVSWYQQTPGQGLQFLFEYFSETQRNKGNFPGRFSGRQFSNSRSEMNVSTLELGDSALYLCASRRQGYETQYFGPGTRLLVL.

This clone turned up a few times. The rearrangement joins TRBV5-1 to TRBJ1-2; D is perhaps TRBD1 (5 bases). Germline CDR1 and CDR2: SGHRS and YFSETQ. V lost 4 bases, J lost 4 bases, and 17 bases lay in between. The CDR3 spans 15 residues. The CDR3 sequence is CASSPSVGVSYGYTF. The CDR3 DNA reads TGCGCCAGCAGCCCGTCAGTAGGGGTGAGCTATGGCTACACCTTC.

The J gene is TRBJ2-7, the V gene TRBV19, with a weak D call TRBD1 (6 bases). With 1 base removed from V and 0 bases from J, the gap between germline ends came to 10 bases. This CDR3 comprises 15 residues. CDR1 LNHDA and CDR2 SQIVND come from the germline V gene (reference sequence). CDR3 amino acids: CASSIAGDRSYEQYF. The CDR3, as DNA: TGTGCCAGTAGTATAGCAGGGGACCGCTCCTACGAGCAGTACTTC.